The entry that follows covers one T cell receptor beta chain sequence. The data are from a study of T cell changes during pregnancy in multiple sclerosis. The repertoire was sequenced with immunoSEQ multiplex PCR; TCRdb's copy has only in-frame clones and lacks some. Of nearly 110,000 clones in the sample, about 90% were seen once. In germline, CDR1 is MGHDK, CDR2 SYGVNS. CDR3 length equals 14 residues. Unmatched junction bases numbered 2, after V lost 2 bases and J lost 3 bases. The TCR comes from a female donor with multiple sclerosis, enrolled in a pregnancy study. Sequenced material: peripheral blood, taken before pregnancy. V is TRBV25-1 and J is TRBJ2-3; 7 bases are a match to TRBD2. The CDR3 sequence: CASSELGGTDTQYF. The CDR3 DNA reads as TGTGCCAGCAGTGAACTCGGGGGGACAGATACGCAGTATTTT. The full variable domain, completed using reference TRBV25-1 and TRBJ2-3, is EADIYQTPRYLVIGTGKKITLECSQTMGHDKMYWYQQDPGMELHLIHYSYGVNSTEKGDLSSESTVSRIRTEHFPLTLESARPSHTSQYLCASSELGGTDTQYFGPGTRLTVL.